This TCR beta chain was sequenced in a study of T-cell memory formation after mild COVID-19. The overall study: Clustering of TCRs was largely donor specific.

This clonotype has at least ten counts. Its antigen is not known. Germline values: CDR1 SEHNR, CDR2 FQNEAQ (reference sequence). The CDR3 spans 14 residues. The ends lost 5 bases at V and 8 bases at J; junction bases unmatched: 8. Study-wide results and caveats: The SARS-CoV-2 specificity of second-wave clones reaching peak at day 37 remained unverified. Clones that got smaller from day 15 to 85 had even CD4/CD8, while clones growing later tipped toward CD4+.

TCRalpha and TCRbeta libraries used 5'RACE with constant-segment primers and UMIs. TCRdb passed the 5' RACE reads through MiXCR, listing each CDR3 protein once. The sample lists approximately 400,000 distinct CDR3 sequences; approximately 19% were seen once. The receptor was isolated from a man between 18 and 35 years old who had mild COVID-19 (a few samples of this study predate the infection). Cell type and time point are not known. Sequencing used PBMCs or a T cell subset sorted from them (not recorded which). The chain combines TRBV7-9 with TRBJ2-1; TRBD2 matches at 8 bases. The CDR3 here is CASSPWTSPDEQFF. For the CDR3, the DNA is TGTGCCAGCAGCCCTTGGACTAGCCCCGATGAGCAGTTCTTC.